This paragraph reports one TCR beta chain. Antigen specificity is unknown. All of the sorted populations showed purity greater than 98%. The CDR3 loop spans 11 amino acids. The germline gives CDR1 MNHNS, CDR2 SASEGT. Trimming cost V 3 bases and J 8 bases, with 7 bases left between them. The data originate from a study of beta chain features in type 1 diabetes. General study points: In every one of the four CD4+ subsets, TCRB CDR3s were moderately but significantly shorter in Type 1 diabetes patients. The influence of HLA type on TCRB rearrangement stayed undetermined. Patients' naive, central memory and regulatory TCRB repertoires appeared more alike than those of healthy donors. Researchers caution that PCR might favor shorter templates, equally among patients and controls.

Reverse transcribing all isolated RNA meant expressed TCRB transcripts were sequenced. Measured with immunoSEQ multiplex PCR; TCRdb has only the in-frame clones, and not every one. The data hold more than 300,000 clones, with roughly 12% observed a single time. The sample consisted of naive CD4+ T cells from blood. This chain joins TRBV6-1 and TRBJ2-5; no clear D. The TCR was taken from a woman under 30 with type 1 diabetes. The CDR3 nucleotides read TGTGCCAGCAGTGACCCCCAAACCCAGTACTTC. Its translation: CASSDPQTQYF.